This TCR beta chain was recorded in a study of cytomegalovirus exposure and HLA in healthy donors. Study-wide findings and caveats: Listed as cytomegalovirus-associated were 150 to 200 TCR beta chains. Earlier analysis looked at TCR beta V segments, and most were productive about 87% or about 30% of the time. The sole available immune exposure information was CMV serostatus.

PCR primers comprised 60 Vbeta and 13 Jbeta primers. TCRdb's table, derived via immunoSEQ multiplex PCR, lists solely in-frame clones and lacks some. The table shows 90,000 to 140,000 clones, with approximately 84% occurring only once. CDR1 and CDR2 from the germline V gene are SGHTS and YDEGEE. This CDR3 has 15 residues. The ends lost 6 bases at V and 7 bases at J; junction bases unmatched: 14. This clone came up a few times. Its antigen remains unidentified. Material for sequencing was PBMCs. This clonotype was obtained from a male donor in good health and CMV-seronegative. The chain recombines TRBV5-8 with TRBJ1-2; 8 bases match TRBD1. The CDR3 DNA sequence: TGTGCCAGCACCCTACGGGCAGGGGGCGCGGCTGGCTACACCTTC. Its protein product is CASTLRAGGAAGYTF.